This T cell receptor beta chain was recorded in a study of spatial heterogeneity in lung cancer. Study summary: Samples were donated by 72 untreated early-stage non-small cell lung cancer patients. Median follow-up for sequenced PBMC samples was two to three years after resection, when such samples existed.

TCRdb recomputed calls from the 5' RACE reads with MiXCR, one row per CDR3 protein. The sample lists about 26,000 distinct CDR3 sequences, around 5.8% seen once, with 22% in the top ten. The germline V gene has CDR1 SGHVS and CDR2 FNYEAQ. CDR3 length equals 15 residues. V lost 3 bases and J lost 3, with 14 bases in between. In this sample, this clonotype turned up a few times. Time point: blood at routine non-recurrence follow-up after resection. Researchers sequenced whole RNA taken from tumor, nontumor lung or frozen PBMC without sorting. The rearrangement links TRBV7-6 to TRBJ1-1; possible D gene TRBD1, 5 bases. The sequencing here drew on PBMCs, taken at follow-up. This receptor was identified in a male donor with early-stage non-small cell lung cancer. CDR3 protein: CASSLGPTVYTEAFF. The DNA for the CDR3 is TGTGCCAGCAGCTTGGGACCCACGGTTTACACTGAAGCTTTCTTT.